This TCR beta chain was captured by sequencing in a study of blood T cell repertoires in COVID-19. Turning to the study itself: Acute and convalescent COVID-19 specimens originated in the United States, Italy and Spain. T cells, B-cell-depleted T cells, or PBMCs provided the cDNA or gDNA that served as material.

Original handling: Amplified reference gene primers provided the basis for estimating nucleated cell counts. Data came from immunoSEQ multiplex PCR; TCRdb stores just in-frame clones and leaves some out. V and J calls and clone size come straight from that table; D and trimming were deduced from the DNA. Found here are over 60,000 clones, roughly four fifths of them singletons; the top ten hold more than 13%. The CDR3 has 15 residues. The V gene's germline CDR1 is MNHEY and CDR2 SVGAGI. Trimming stripped 6 bases from V and 2 bases from J, with 17 bases between. Seattle patients were enrolled during active infection and followed longitudinally.

The source material was peripheral blood. This rearrangement joins TRBV6-5 to TRBJ2-7; perhaps TRBD1 as D (5 bases). The clonotype comes from a man between 60 and 75 years old with COVID-19, enrolled during active disease. As DNA, the CDR3 is TGTGCCAGCAGAAAAAAACCGGACACCCCCTACGAGCAGTACTTC. This gives the protein CASRKKPDTPYEQYF.